This T cell receptor (beta chain) stems from a study of spatial heterogeneity in lung cancer. Study at large: In the raw reads, each unique TCR and UMI combination was present more than ten times on average.

As for time point: sample taken at primary tumor resection. Unsorted whole RNA samples from tumor, nontumor lung or frozen PBMC were sequenced. This clonotype is deemed medium-sized. Antigen specificity is unknown. CDR1 is SGDLS, CDR2 YYNGEE, per germline. Trimming took 3 bases from V and 0 from J; bases not matched to a gene: 10. This CDR3 spans 17 amino acids. TCR cDNA molecules were tagged individually, and each one carried a unique molecular identifier. TCRdb processed the 5' RACE reads anew with MiXCR; each CDR3 protein has one entry. The table has about 80,000 distinct CDR3 sequences, 7.5% to 9.5% seen once. The study's findings and limits: Compared with follow-up, resection was when ubiquitous expanded tumor TCRs appeared in blood more.

The sequencing here drew on PBMCs, taken at surgery. The J gene is TRBJ2-3, the V gene TRBV9; 7 nucleotides agree with TRBD2. The TCR originated in a male donor with early-stage non-small cell lung cancer. The CDR3 DNA follows: TGTGCCAGCAGCGCCAGCGGGACCTCTCCTAGCACAGATACGCAGTATTTT. The encoded protein is CASSASGTSPSTDTQYF.